The clone carrying this T cell receptor beta chain was counted between two and nine times. The antigen is undetermined. One end of the junction is discordant with germline, which a read error may explain. Researchers made TCR beta libraries by using iRepertoire HTBI primers and running Arm-PCR on CDR3 regions. TCRdb independently ran MiXCR on the multiplex PCR reads; one entry per CDR3 protein. This repertoire shows roughly 610,000 distinct CDR3 sequences, 15% to 20% found once; its top ten account for more than 10%. This entry comes from a study of regulatory T cells in long-lasting Graves disease. Study outcomes and limitations: Persistent disease exhibited a predilection for TRBV28, TRBJ1-2 and TRBJ2-5.

CDR3 size: 13 residues. The germline CDR1 and CDR2 sequences are MNHNS and SASEGT. The sample's time point: newly diagnosed GD, antithyroid drugs for less than 3 months. PBMC-extracted RNA yielded the TCR library. These data also featured in a second study, about T cells in Graves' hyperthyroidism and ophthalmopathy. From that second work: Graves' hyperthyroidism is called stable when ophthalmopathy does not progress within 18 months.

The origin of this receptor is a man aged 18 to 30 with Graves disease. The source was peripheral blood mononuclear cells (PBMCs), collected at new diagnosis, from a patient treated with antithyroid drugs. The chain joins TRBV6-1 to TRBJ2-1; D is perhaps TRBD2 (5 bases). The CDR3 loop reads CASELREYSEQFF. In DNA form, the CDR3 reads TGTGCCAGCGAACTGAGGGAGTACAGTGAGCAGTTCTTC.